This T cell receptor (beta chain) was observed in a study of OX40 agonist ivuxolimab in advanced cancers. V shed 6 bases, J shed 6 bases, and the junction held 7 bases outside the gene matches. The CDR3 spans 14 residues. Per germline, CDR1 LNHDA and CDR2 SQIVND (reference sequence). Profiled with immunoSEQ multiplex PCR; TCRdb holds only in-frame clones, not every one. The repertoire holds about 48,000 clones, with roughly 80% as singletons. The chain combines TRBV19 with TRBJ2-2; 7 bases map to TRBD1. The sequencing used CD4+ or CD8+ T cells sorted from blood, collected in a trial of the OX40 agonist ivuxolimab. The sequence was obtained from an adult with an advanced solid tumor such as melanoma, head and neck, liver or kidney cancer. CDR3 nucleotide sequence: TGTGCCAGTAGCACTAACAGGGGACCCGGGGAGCTGTTTTTT. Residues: CASSTNRGPGELFF.